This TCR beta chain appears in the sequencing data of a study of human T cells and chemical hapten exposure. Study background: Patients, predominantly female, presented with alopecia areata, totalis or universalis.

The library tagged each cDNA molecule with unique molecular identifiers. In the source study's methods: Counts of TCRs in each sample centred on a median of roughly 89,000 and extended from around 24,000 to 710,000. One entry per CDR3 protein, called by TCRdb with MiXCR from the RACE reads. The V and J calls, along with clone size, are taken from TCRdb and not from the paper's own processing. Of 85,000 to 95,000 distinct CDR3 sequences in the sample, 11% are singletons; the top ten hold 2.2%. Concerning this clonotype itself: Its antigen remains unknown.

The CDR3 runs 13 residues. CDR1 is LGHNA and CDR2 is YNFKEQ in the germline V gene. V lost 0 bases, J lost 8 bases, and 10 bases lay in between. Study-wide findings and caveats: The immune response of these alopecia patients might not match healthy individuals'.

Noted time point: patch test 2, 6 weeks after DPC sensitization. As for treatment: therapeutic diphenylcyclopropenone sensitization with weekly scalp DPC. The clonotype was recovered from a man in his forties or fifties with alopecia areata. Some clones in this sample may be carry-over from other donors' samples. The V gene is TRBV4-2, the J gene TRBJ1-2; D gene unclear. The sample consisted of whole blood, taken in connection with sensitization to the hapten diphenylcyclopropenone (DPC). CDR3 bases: TGTGCCAGCAGCCAAGACAGGCCTAGGGGCTACACCTTC. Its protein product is CASSQDRPRGYTF.